Listed below are T cell receptor beta chains from one sample, sequenced in a study of shared clonotypes between healthy human individuals. Clones were read by immunoSEQ multiplex PCR, and TCRdb kept only the in-frame ones, dropping some. The profile shows 2 million to 2.5 million clones, over 85% of them singletons. Source material: naive CD8+ T cells sorted from blood. These TCRs come from a man aged 18 to 29 in good health. The CDR3 runs from the conserved cysteine through the conserved F or W. Each record gives: V gene, J gene, D gene, clone size, CDR3 protein, CDR3 DNA. D genes are given only for firm matches. Only part of the rows carry a size: once, few, many, or a class if the clone is expanded.

>TRBV6-1|TRBJ2-5|-|-
CASSEFALLGLAQYF
TGTGCCAGCAGTGAATTTGCCCTCCTTGGTTTGGCCCAGTACTTC
>TRBV27|TRBJ1-1|-|-
CASSLSRDREAFF
TGTGCCAGCAGTTTATCGAGAGACCGTGAAGCTTTCTTT
>TRBV2|TRBJ2-3|TRBD2|-
CASKVAGGYTDTQYF
TGTGCCAGCAAAGTAGCGGGGGGGTACACAGATACGCAGTATTTT
>TRBV11-2|TRBJ2-7|TRBD1|-
CASRSGTGLDEQYF
TGTGCCAGCAGATCCGGGACAGGGTTGGACGAGCAGTACTTC
>TRBV5-5|TRBJ1-6|TRBD1|once
CASSGGTDYSPLHF
TGTGCCAGCAGCGGGGGGACAGACTATTCACCCCTCCACTTT
>TRBV28|TRBJ2-7|TRBD2|-
CASSVTSGYYEQYF
TGTGCCAGCAGTGTGACTAGCGGTTACTACGAGCAGTACTTC
>TRBV5-1|TRBJ2-5|-|-
CASSLPIDSYDETQYF
TGCGCCAGCAGCCTCCCGATCGACAGTTACGACGAGACCCAGTACTTC
>TRBV6-1|TRBJ2-1|-|-
CASSVTYLNEQFF
TGTGCCAGCAGTGTAACCTACCTCAATGAGCAGTTCTTC
>TRBV10-3|TRBJ1-1|-|-
CAISEGGGRWTEAFF
TGTGCCATCAGTGAGGGCGGGGGCCGTTGGACTGAAGCTTTCTTT
>TRBV5-1|TRBJ2-7|-|-
CASSLDGGGQWYEQYF
TGCGCCAGCAGCTTGGATGGTGGGGGGCAGTGGTACGAGCAGTACTTC
>TRBV30|TRBJ2-7|-|-
CAWKGQVYEQYF
TGTGCCTGGAAGGGGCAGGTCTACGAGCAGTACTTC